The T cell receptor beta chain described here comes from a study of cytomegalovirus exposure and HLA in healthy donors. Findings and limits, study-wide: Presence/absence analyses supposed approximately even sequencing depth among donors.

A word on this clone: Its antigen remains unknown.

The CDR3 consists of 13 residues. V lost 5 bases to trimming and J lost 4 bases, with 10 bases between them. The PCR ran on 60 Vbeta and 13 Jbeta primers. The method was immunoSEQ multiplex PCR; TCRdb's version includes in-frame clones alone and lacks a portion of them. Its table lists about 140,000 clones. The chain uses TRBV5-3 and TRBJ2-1; D not resolved. TRBV5-3 is flagged as an ORF with uncertain function. Sample: PBMCs. The sequence came from a male donor in good health and CMV-seronegative. CDR3 sequence: CARRPTGYNEQFF. The CDR3 bases are TGTGCCAGAAGGCCTACCGGGTACAATGAGCAGTTCTTC.